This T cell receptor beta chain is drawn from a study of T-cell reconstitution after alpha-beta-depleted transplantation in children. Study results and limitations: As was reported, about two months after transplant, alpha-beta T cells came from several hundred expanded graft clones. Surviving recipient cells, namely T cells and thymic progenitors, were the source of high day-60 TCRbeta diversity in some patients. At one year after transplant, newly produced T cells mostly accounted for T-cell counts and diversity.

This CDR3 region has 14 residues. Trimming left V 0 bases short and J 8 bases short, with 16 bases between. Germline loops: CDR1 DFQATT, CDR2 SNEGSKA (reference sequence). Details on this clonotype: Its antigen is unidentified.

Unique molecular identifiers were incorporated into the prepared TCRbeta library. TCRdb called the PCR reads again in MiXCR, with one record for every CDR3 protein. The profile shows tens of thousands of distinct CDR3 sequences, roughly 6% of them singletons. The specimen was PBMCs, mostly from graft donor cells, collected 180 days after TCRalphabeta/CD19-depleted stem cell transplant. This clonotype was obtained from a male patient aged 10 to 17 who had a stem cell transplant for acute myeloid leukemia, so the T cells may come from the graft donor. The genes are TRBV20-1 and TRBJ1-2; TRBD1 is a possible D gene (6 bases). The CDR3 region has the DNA TGCAGTGCTAGAGATCAGGAGGGGGTAGGAGGCTACACCTTC. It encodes CSARDQEGVGGYTF.